This is a list of T cell receptor beta chains from one sample in a study of T cells in Graves' hyperthyroidism and ophthalmopathy. TCRdb redid the calling of the multiplex PCR reads with MiXCR, one entry per CDR3 protein. Found here are hundreds of thousands of distinct CDR3 sequences, roughly 14% of them singletons; the top ten hold less than 6%. Sequencing input: blood. The receptors derive from a woman aged 25-40 years with Graves' hyperthyroidism that later progressed to Graves' ophthalmopathy. Each CDR3 is given with its conserved first and last residue. A D gene is named only where the DNA matches it firmly. Clone sizes are given selectively: once, few, many, or a class where the clone is expanded.

>TRBV14|TRBD1|NA|TRBJ1-2
CASSQTGGEGYGYTF
TGTGCCAGCAGCCAGACAGGGGGCGAAGGCTATGGCTACACCTTC
>TRBV6-2/TRBV6-3|NA|many|TRBJ1-1
CASRTAYSTEAFF
TGTGCCAGCAGGACAGCATACAGCACTGAAGCTTTCTTT
>TRBV7-2|NA|NA|TRBJ2-1
CASSWGIKRSYNEQFF
TGTGCCAGCAGCTGGGGCATTAAGAGATCCTACAATGAGCAGTTCTTC
>TRBV6-1|TRBD2|many|TRBJ2-1
CASSLRTSGRGEQFF
TGTGCCAGCAGTCTGAGGACTAGCGGGAGGGGAGAGCAGTTCTTC
>TRBV14|TRBD2|once|TRBJ2-1
CASSRTGTSVGFF
TGTGCCAGCAGCCGGACCGGGACTAGCGTTGGGTTCTTC
>TRBV15|TRBD2|NA|TRBJ2-2
CATSVSGRVSTGELFF
TGTGCCACCAGCGTGAGCGGGAGGGTTAGTACCGGGGAGCTGTTTTTT
>TRBV15|NA|many|TRBJ1-2
CATSRDGGNYGYTF
TGTGCCACCAGCAGAGATGGAGGGAACTATGGCTACACCTTC
>TRBV7-2|NA|NA|TRBJ1-2
CASSSLGGQGYGYTF
TGTGCCAGCAGCTCCCTGGGGGGGCAGGGCTATGGCTACACCTTC
>TRBV3-1|NA|many|TRBJ2-3
CASSQEAETGDTQYF
TGTGCCAGCAGCCAAGAGGCCGAGACGGGAGATACGCAGTATTTT
>TRBV29-1|NA|many|TRBJ1-1
CSVEGLKGRTEAFF
TGCAGCGTTGAAGGGCTTAAAGGGCGCACTGAAGCTTTCTTT
>TRBV3-1|TRBD1|NA|TRBJ1-2
CASSRGTGDFYGYTF
TGTGCCAGCAGCCGAGGGACAGGGGATTTCTATGGCTACACCTTC
>TRBV3-1|NA|few|TRBJ2-2
CASSQRGAGNTGELFF
TGTGCCAGCAGCCAACGAGGGGCAGGGAACACCGGGGAGCTGTTTTTT
>TRBV11-3|NA|many|TRBJ2-2
CASSLSQGRELFF
TGTGCCAGCAGCTTATCACAGGGTCGGGAGCTGTTTTTT
>TRBV10-3|TRBD2|few|TRBJ2-3
CAISEREGTDTQYF
TGTGCCATCAGCGAGCGGGAGGGGACAGATACGCAGTATTTT
>TRBV12-3/TRBV12-4|TRBD2|NA|TRBJ2-3
CASSFVIAGGPTDTQYF
TGTGCCAGCAGTTTCGTGATAGCGGGAGGGCCAACAGATACGCAGTATTTT
>TRBV5-1|NA|NA|TRBJ2-7
CASSWNRDYEQYF
TGCGCCAGCAGCTGGAACAGGGACTACGAGCAGTACTTC
>TRBV5-4|TRBD2|NA|TRBJ2-3
CASSLEGLAVTDTQYF
TGTGCCAGCAGCTTGGAGGGACTAGCGGTAACAGATACGCAGTATTTT
>TRBV30|TRBD1|many|TRBJ1-1
CAWKTGYGTEAFF
TGTGCCTGGAAGACAGGGTACGGCACTGAAGCTTTCTTT
>TRBV5-1|NA|many|TRBJ1-2
CASSLDQRSYGYTF
TGCGCCAGCAGCTTGGACCAGAGAAGCTATGGCTACACCTTC
>TRBV28|TRBD1|many|TRBJ2-6
CASSLFSLRDRGRVANVLTF
TGTGCCAGCAGTCTCTTTAGTCTCCGGGACAGGGGGCGCGTGGCCAACGTCCTGACTTTC
>TRBV12-5|TRBD2|many|TRBJ2-7
CASGLRAGGTYEQYF
TGTGCTAGTGGTTTGCGAGCGGGAGGGACCTACGAGCAGTACTTC
>TRBV7-9|TRBD2|many|TRBJ2-7
CASSLEMLGRGTSSYEQYF
TGTGCCAGCAGCTTAGAGATGTTAGGGCGGGGGACGAGCTCCTACGAGCAGTACTTC
>TRBV27|NA|few|TRBJ2-1
CASSLRSGESGNEQFF
TGTGCCAGCAGTTTACGGTCGGGGGAGAGCGGCAATGAGCAGTTCTTC
>TRBV28|NA|NA|TRBJ2-2
CASSFSERAGELFF
TGTGCCAGCAGTTTCTCAGAGCGGGCCGGGGAGCTGTTTTTT
>TRBV28|NA|many|TRBJ2-3
CASSYGGDTQYF
TGTGCCAGCAGTTATGGAGGAGATACGCAGTATTTT
>TRBV19|NA|many|TRBJ2-2
CASSIGGGNGELFF
TGTGCCAGTAGTATAGGCGGAGGGAACGGGGAGCTGTTTTTT
>TRBV28|TRBD2|NA|TRBJ2-3
CASTSTSDLTQYF
TGTGCCAGCACTAGTACTAGCGACCTTACGCAGTATTTT
>TRBV19|NA|many|TRBJ2-2
CASSSRTGDGELFF
TGTGCCAGTAGTTCCCGGACGGGGGACGGGGAGCTGTTTTTT
>TRBV20-1|TRBD2|NA|TRBJ2-7
CSARETSSGRTGEHYF
TGCAGTGCTAGAGAAACAAGTAGCGGGAGGACCGGCGAGCACTACTTC